This passage covers 11 T cell receptor beta chains from one sample sequenced in a study of naive CD8 T cells in extremely preterm neonates. Repertoires were generated with immunoSEQ multiplex PCR, while TCRdb's copy carries only in-frame clones and drops some. This sample has about 8,000 clones, with just over 95% found just once. Input material: naive CD8+ T cells from blood. These receptors were taken from a human donor in good health.

The V call is TRBV4-1, the J call TRBJ1-2, with 10 bases aligning to TRBD1. The CDR3 length is 16 residues. J lost 8 bases, V lost 1 base, and 10 bases had no gene match. Germline lookup yields CDR1 MGHRA and CDR2 YSYEKL. In DNA, the CDR3 is TGCGCCAGCAGCCAAGTTCGAGACAGGGGGCTTGCAGGCTACACCTTC. Protein product: CASSQVRDRGLAGYTF.

The chain couples TRBV7-9 to TRBJ2-1; the match to TRBD2 covers 8 bases. The V segment lost 2 bases and the J segment 6 bases; nucleotides outside the gene matches: 6. The germline V gene has CDR1 SEHNR and CDR2 FQNEAQ (reference sequence). The CDR3 sequence is 15 residues long. The chain's CDR3 is CASSLFSGVVNEQFF. In DNA, the CDR3 is TGTGCCAGCAGCTTATTTAGCGGGGTTGTCAATGAGCAGTTCTTC. The full variable domain, rest sourced from reference TRBV7-9 and TRBJ2-1, is DTGVSQNPRHKITKRGQNVTFRCDPISEHNRLYWYRQTLGQGPEFLTYFQNEAQLEKSRLLSDRFSAERPKGSFSTLEIQRTEQGDSAMYLCASSLFSGVVNEQFFGPGTRLTVL.

The chain employs TRBV2 and TRBJ1-1; a possible D gene is TRBD1 (6 bases). The germline gives CDR1 SNHLY, CDR2 FYNNEI. The CDR3 sequence is 13 residues long. Trimming cost V 3 bases and J 8 bases, with 13 bases left between them. CDR3 in amino acids: CASSEGTPNEAFF. The CDR3 bases are TGTGCCAGCAGTGAGGGGACACCAAACGAAGCTTTCTTT.

The rearrangement uses TRBV11-2 and TRBJ1-2; TRBD1 is a possible D gene (5 bases). The CDR3 is 16 residues long. V dropped 5 bases and J dropped 8 bases, with 24 bases sitting between them. The germline CDR1 and CDR2 sequences are SGHAT and FQNNGV. CDR3 loop: CASSGATSQGGVGYTF. The CDR3 DNA follows: TGTGCCAGCAGCGGGGCCACCTCGCAGGGTGGGGTAGGCTACACCTTC.

In this sample, this clone turned up once. The chain couples TRBV4-1 to TRBJ1-4; 11 bases agree with TRBD1. The germline V gene encodes CDR1 MGHRA and CDR2 YSYEKL. J gave up 8 bases and V 0 bases, and 5 bases lay outside the gene matches. This CDR3 spans 16 amino acids. CDR3 nucleotide sequence: TGCGCCAGCAGCCAAGATTGGGGGACAGGGGGAGAAAAACTGTTTTTT. This gives the protein CASSQDWGTGGEKLFF.

The gene calls are TRBV19 and TRBJ1-5, with D possibly matching TRBD1 (5 bases). The CDR3 is made up of 15 amino acids. V was pared by 7 bases and J by 0 bases, with 13 bases between. Germline lookup yields CDR1 LNHDA and CDR2 SQIVND (reference sequence). In nucleotides, the CDR3 is TGTGCCAGTACTCTGACAGATCATAGCAATCAGCCCCAGCATTTT. This codes for CASTLTDHSNQPQHF. The full variable domain, its missing parts supplied by reference TRBV19 and TRBJ1-5, is DGGITQSPKYLFRKEGQNVTLSCEQNLNHDAMYWYRQDPGQGLRLIYYSQIVNDFQKGDIAEGYSVSREKKESFPLTVTSAQKNPTAFYLCASTLTDHSNQPQHFGDGTRLSIL.

The chain carries TRBV11-2 and TRBJ2-3, with D uncertain. Germline V lookup: CDR1 SGHAT, CDR2 FQNNGV. The CDR3 length is 14 residues. Trimming cost V 1 base and J 2 bases, with 7 bases left between them. The CDR3 DNA reads as TGTGCCAGCAGCTTAGGGCCCCCCACAGATACGCAGTATTTT. Its protein product is CASSLGPPTDTQYF.

This clone was seen just once. J is TRBJ2-7 and V is TRBV7-9; 11 positions match TRBD1. CDR1 is SEHNR and CDR2 is FQNEAQ in the germline V gene (reference sequence). J lost 3 bases, V lost 6 bases, and 4 bases had no gene match. The CDR3 contains 14 residues. The CDR3: CASSPGTGGYEQYF. DNA for the CDR3: TGTGCCAGCAGTCCCGGGACAGGGGGCTACGAGCAGTACTTC.

Comments on this clone: Relative to the germline gene, one junction end is altered; a read error may explain this. V gene TRBV9 combines with J gene TRBJ1-2, with 7 nucleotides matching TRBD1. This CDR3 is built from 18 residues. Germline CDR1 and CDR2: SGDLS and YYNGEE. The CDR3: CASGVAETGSSLAYGYTF. CDR3 DNA: TGTGCCAGCGGCGTAGCGGAGACAGGGAGTTCGTTGGCCTATGGCTACACCTTC.

As DNA, the CDR3 is TGTGCCAGCAGCCCCTACAGACGTGGCTACACCTTC. Encoded protein: CASSPYRRGYTF. The V call is TRBV14, the J call TRBJ1-2; D call uncertain. Trimming cost V 4 bases and J 7 bases, with 10 bases left between them. CDR3 size: 12 residues. Per the germline V gene, CDR1 is SGHDN and CDR2 is FVKESK.

This CDR3 is CASSSGGEGEQFF. The CDR3 nucleotides read TGTGCCAGCAGCTCGGGTGGCGAGGGTGAGCAGTTCTTC. This rearrangement joins TRBV5-6 to TRBJ2-1, with D perhaps TRBD2 (5 bases). This CDR3 comprises 13 residues. Germline CDR1 and CDR2: SGHDT and YYEEEE. Between the trimmed V and J ends, which lost 3 bases and 9 bases, there was a span of 13 bases.